Below are 14 T cell receptor beta chains sequenced from a single sample in a study of OX40 agonist ivuxolimab in advanced cancers. Some clones are missing from TCRdb's copy, which holds only in-frame ones; the method was immunoSEQ multiplex PCR. The repertoire has around 140,000 clones, over 75% of them found once; the top ten carry approximately 1.1%. The sequenced sample was CD4+ or CD8+ T cells sorted from blood, obtained in a trial of the OX40 agonist ivuxolimab. These receptors came from an adult with an advanced solid tumor such as melanoma, head and neck, liver or kidney cancer.

The V gene is TRBV20-1, the J gene TRBJ2-5; D unclear. The CDR3 runs to 11 residues. V was pared by 0 bases and J by 5 bases, with 4 bases between. Per the germline V gene, CDR1 is DFQATT and CDR2 is SNEGSKA (reference sequence). CDR3 region: CSARDGETQYF. The CDR3 nucleotides read TGCAGTGCTAGAGATGGGGAGACCCAGTACTTC.

V usage is TRBV28 and J usage is TRBJ1-3, with D hard to call. The CDR3 runs to 14 residues. V was cut by 2 bases and J by 3 bases, with 8 bases left in between. CDR1 is MDHEN and CDR2 is SYDVKM in the germline V gene. CDR3 in DNA: TGTGCCAGCAGTTTAGGCCAGTATGGAAACACCATATATTTT. Translation: CASSLGQYGNTIYF.

The chain has TRBV19 and TRBJ2-7; the match to TRBD1 covers 7 bases. This CDR3 is 15 amino acids long. Germline CDR1 and CDR2: LNHDA and SQIVND (reference sequence). V trimming: 3 bases; J trimming: 0 bases; junction bases outside the gene matches: 5. The CDR3 is CASSILRGNSYEQYF. In DNA, the CDR3 is TGTGCCAGTAGTATTCTCAGGGGGAACTCCTACGAGCAGTACTTC.

The J gene is TRBJ2-3, the V gene TRBV25-1; 11 bases agree with TRBD2. The CDR3 is 18 residues long. The junction had 10 bases not matched to a gene; V was cut back by 4 bases and J by 1 base. Germline V gives CDR1 MGHDK, CDR2 SYGVNS. The CDR3 here is CASSASSGTSGGTDTQYF. The CDR3 DNA is TGTGCCAGCAGTGCTTCCTCCGGGACTAGCGGAGGCACAGATACGCAGTATTTT.

The chain recombines TRBV9 with TRBJ2-5; the D gene could be TRBD1 or TRBD2 (6 bases each). Trimming took off 4 bases at V and 4 bases at J, with 14 bases between the two ends. Germline CDR1 is SGDLS and CDR2 is YYNGEE. This CDR3 spans 14 amino acids. The CDR3 loop is CASSTPQGGETQYF. The CDR3 nucleotides are TGTGCCAGCAGCACCCCACAGGGAGGAGAGACCCAGTACTTC.

J is TRBJ2-5 and V is TRBV7-2; 11 nucleotides line up with TRBD2. This CDR3 has 13 residues. Germline CDR1 reads SGHTA; CDR2 reads FQGNSA. The V segment lost 10 bases and the J segment 4 bases; nucleotides outside the gene matches: 5. CDR3 sequence: CATRLAGLETQYF. DNA for the CDR3: TGTGCCACCAGACTAGCGGGATTAGAGACCCAGTACTTC.

The V gene is TRBV28, the J gene TRBJ2-6; 9 positions match TRBD1. CDR3 size: 18 residues. In germline, CDR1 is MDHEN, CDR2 SYDVKM. J gave up 0 bases and V 7 bases, and 10 bases lay outside the gene matches. The DNA for the CDR3 is TGTGCCAGCACCACACAGGGGGCGTCACCCTCTGGGGCCAACGTCCTGACTTTC. It translates to CASTTQGASPSGANVLTF.

The chain joins TRBV28 to TRBJ2-7; 7 nucleotides agree with TRBD1. There are 12 residues in the CDR3. CDR1 is MDHEN and CDR2 is SYDVKM in the germline V gene. The trim removed 5 bases at V and 7 bases at J, leaving 5 bases unmatched. The CDR3 spells CASSTGVWEQYF. CDR3 bases: TGTGCCAGCAGTACAGGGGTTTGGGAGCAGTACTTC.

The V call is TRBV28, the J call TRBJ1-1, with D maybe TRBD1 (5 bases). Germline assignment: CDR1 MDHEN and CDR2 SYDVKM. The CDR3 extends over 14 amino acids. Trimming left V 7 bases short and J 1 base short, with 13 bases between. CDR3 in DNA: TGTGCCAGCAACCCGGGACGGGGGAACACTGAAGCTTTCTTT. Amino acid sequence: CASNPGRGNTEAFF. Using reference TRBV28 and TRBJ1-1 for the parts outside the CDR3, the full variable domain is DVKVTQSSRYLVKRTGEKVFLECVQDMDHENMFWYRQDPGLGLRLIYFSYDVKMKEKGDIPEGYSVSREKKERFSLILESASTNQTSMYLCASNPGRGNTEAFFGQGTRLTVV.

CDR3 sequence: CASRDTNEKLFF. The CDR3 region has the DNA TGCGCCAGCCGGGACACCAATGAAAAACTGTTTTTT. The chain is built from TRBV5-1 and TRBJ1-4; D is perhaps TRBD1 (6 bases). The CDR3 has 12 amino acids. Germline V gives CDR1 SGHRS, CDR2 YFSETQ. Trimming pared 7 bases from V and 5 bases from J, leaving 9 bases between. Full variable domain (missing parts from reference TRBV5-1 and TRBJ1-4): KAGVTQTPRYLIKTRGQQVTLSCSPISGHRSVSWYQQTPGQGLQFLFEYFSETQRNKGNFPGRFSGRQFSNSRSEMNVSTLELGDSALYLCASRDTNEKLFFGSGTQLSVL.

V gene TRBV28 combines with J gene TRBJ2-6, with 7 nucleotides matching TRBD1. CDR3 size: 16 residues. Germline V gene data show CDR1 as MDHEN and CDR2 as SYDVKM. J was trimmed by 3 bases and V by 5 bases; bases with no gene match: 7. The CDR3 is CASSLKTGSGANVLTF. In DNA, the CDR3 is TGTGCCAGCAGTCTCAAGACAGGGAGTGGGGCCAACGTCCTGACTTTC.

V and J are TRBV14 and TRBJ1-5; D gene unclear. The CDR3 is 14 amino acids. The germline V gene encodes CDR1 SGHDN and CDR2 FVKESK. V was cut by 5 bases and J by 2 bases, with 10 bases left in between. The CDR3: CASSKYGGNQPQHF. In nucleotides, the CDR3 is TGTGCCAGCAGCAAATACGGGGGCAATCAGCCCCAGCATTTT. Full variable domain (missing parts from reference TRBV14 and TRBJ1-5): EAGVTQFPSHSVIEKGQTVTLRCDPISGHDNLYWYRRVMGKEIKFLLHFVKESKQDESGMPNNRFLAERTGGTYSTLKVQPAELEDSGVYFCASSKYGGNQPQHFGDGTRLSIL.

The gene calls are TRBV7-8 and TRBJ1-5; D is perhaps TRBD1 (6 bases). The V end lost 8 bases, the J end lost 2 bases, and 19 bases lay between the germline ends. This CDR3 has 16 amino acids. Germline lookup yields CDR1 SGHVS and CDR2 FQNEAQ. The CDR3 DNA is TGTGCCAGCGTAAGTCTGGGGGGGCGAGGCAATCAGCCCCAGCATTTT. The encoded protein is CASVSLGGRGNQPQHF. The entire variable domain, with the rest obtained from reference TRBV7-8 and TRBJ1-5, is as follows: GAGVSQSPRYKVAKRGQDVALRCDPISGHVSLFWYQQALGQGPEFLTYFQNEAQLDKSGLPSDRFFAERPEGSVSTLKIQRTQQEDSAVYLCASVSLGGRGNQPQHFGDGTRLSIL.

The chain recombines TRBV10-3 with TRBJ1-2, with unresolved D. V was cut by 1 base and J by 8 bases, with 5 bases left in between. CDR1 and CDR2 (germline): ENHRY, SYGVKD. The CDR3 contains 11 residues. The CDR3 sequence: CAISEFGGYTF. The CDR3 nucleotides are TGTGCCATCAGTGAGTTCGGCGGCTACACCTTC.